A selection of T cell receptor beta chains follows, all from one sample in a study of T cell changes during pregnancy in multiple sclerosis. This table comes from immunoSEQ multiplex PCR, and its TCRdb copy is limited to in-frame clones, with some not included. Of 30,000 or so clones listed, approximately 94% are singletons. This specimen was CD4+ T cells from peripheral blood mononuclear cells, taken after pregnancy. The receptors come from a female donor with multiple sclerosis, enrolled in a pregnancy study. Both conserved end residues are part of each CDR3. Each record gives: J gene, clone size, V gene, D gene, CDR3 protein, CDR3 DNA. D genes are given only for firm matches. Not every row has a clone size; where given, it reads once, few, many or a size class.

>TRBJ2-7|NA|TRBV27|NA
CASSFRDFRNLGGYEQYF
TGTGCCAGCAGTTTCCGGGACTTCCGCAACCTGGGGGGATACGAGCAGTACTTC
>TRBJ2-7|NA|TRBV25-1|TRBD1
CASRRDRTYEQYF
TGTGCCAGCCGCCGGGACAGAACTTACGAGCAGTACTTC
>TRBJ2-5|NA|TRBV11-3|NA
CASSLNFQETQYF
TGTGCCAGCAGCTTAAACTTCCAAGAGACCCAGTACTTC
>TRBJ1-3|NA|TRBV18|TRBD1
CASSNQGVSGNTIYF
TGTGCCAGCTCAAACCAGGGGGTCTCTGGAAACACCATATATTTT
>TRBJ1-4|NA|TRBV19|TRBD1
CASSTSGQGAVEKLFF
TGTGCCAGTAGTACTTCCGGACAGGGGGCGGTTGAAAAACTGTTTTTT
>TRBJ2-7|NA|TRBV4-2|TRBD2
CASSSQASGRDSNEQYF
TGTGCCAGCAGCTCCCAGGCTAGCGGGAGGGACTCAAACGAGCAGTACTTC
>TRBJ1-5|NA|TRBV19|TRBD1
CASSIIYRGHNQPQHF
TGTGCCAGTAGTATAATCTACAGGGGCCACAATCAGCCCCAGCATTTT
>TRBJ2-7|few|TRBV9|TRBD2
CASSVEGSGVVGAHEQYF
TGTGCCAGCAGCGTAGAAGGCAGCGGGGTCGTAGGGGCCCACGAGCAGTACTTC
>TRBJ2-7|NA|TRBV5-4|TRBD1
CASSWGDRGDNEQYF
TGTGCCAGCAGCTGGGGCGACAGGGGGGATAACGAGCAGTACTTC
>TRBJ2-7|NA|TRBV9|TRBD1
CASSVSVTGPNEQYF
TGTGCCAGCAGCGTATCCGTGACAGGGCCCAACGAGCAGTACTTC
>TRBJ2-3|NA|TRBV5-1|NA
CASRTTVGVWTDTQYF
TGCGCCAGCAGGACAACGGTAGGGGTTTGGACAGATACGCAGTATTTT
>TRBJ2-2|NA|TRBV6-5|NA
CASSPSGNTGELFF
TGTGCCAGCAGCCCCAGCGGGAACACCGGGGAGCTGTTTTTT
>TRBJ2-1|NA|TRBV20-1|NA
CSARGDNEQFF
TGCAGTGCTAGAGGCGACAATGAGCAGTTCTTC
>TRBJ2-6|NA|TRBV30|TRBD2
CAWDWGGAGANVLTF
TGTGCCTGGGACTGGGGGGGGGCTGGGGCCAACGTCCTGACTTTC
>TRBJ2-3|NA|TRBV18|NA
CASSPQDTQRGDTQYF
TGTGCCAGCTCACCACAGGACACCCAACGGGGGGATACGCAGTATTTT
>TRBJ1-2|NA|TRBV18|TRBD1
CASSPGGDYGYTF
TGTGCCAGCTCGCCAGGGGGCGACTATGGCTACACCTTC
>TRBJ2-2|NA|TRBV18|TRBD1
CASSPWQGATGELFF
TGTGCCAGCTCACCATGGCAGGGGGCCACCGGGGAGCTGTTTTTT
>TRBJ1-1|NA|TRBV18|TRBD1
CASSPGRSQGVAFF
TGTGCCAGCTCACCGGGCCGGAGCCAGGGGGTAGCTTTCTTT
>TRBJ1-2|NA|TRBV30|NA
CAWSRTYGYTF
TGTGCCTGGAGCCGGACTTATGGCTACACCTTC
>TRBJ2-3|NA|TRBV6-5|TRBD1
CASSSGQGEDTQYF
TGTGCCAGCAGTTCAGGACAGGGAGAAGATACGCAGTATTTT
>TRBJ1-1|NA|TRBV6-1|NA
CASRARGPAEAFF
TGTGCCAGCAGGGCCAGGGGACCCGCTGAAGCTTTCTTT
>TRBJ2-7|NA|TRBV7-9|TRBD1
CASSRTGGSYEQYF
TGTGCCAGCAGCCGGACAGGGGGATCCTACGAGCAGTACTTC
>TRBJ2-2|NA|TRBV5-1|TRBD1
CASSSGQGSLNTGELFF
TGCGCCAGCAGCAGCGGACAGGGGTCACTTAACACCGGGGAGCTGTTTTTT
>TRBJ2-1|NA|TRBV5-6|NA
CASSLYGRSNEQFF
TGTGCCAGCAGCTTGTATGGGAGGTCCAATGAGCAGTTCTTC
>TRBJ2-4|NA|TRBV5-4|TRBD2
CASSLMGLAVAKNIQYF
TGTGCCAGCAGCTTAATGGGACTAGCGGTAGCCAAAAACATTCAGTACTTC
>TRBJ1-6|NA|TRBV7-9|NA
CASSSGQNGPLHF
TGTGCCAGCAGCTCCGGACAGAACGGACCCCTCCACTTT
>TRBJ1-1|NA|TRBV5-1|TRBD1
CASRPTTGRTEAFF
TGCGCCAGCCGCCCTACGACAGGGAGGACTGAAGCTTTCTTT
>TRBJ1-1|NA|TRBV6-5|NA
CASSYSAGRNTEAFF
TGTGCCAGCAGTTACTCGGCGGGGAGGAACACTGAAGCTTTCTTT
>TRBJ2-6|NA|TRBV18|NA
CASSPGGDSSGANVLTF
TGTGCCAGCTCTCCAGGGGGGGATAGCTCTGGGGCCAACGTCCTGACTTTC
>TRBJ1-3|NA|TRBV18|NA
CASSPRSGISGNTIYF
TGTGCCAGCTCACCACGGTCAGGGATCTCTGGAAACACCATATATTTT
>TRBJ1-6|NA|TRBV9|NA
CASSVGSGMYNSPLHF
TGTGCCAGCAGCGTAGGGTCAGGGATGTATAATTCACCCCTCCACTTT
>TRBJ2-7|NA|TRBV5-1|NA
CASSLGTIGDEQYF
TGCGCCAGCAGCTTGGGGACTATAGGCGACGAGCAGTACTTC
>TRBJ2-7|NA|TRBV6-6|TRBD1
CASAEDRFYEQYF
TGTGCCAGCGCTGAGGACAGGTTCTACGAGCAGTACTTC
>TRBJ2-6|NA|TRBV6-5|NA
CASRTGSGANVLTF
TGTGCCAGCAGGACAGGCTCTGGGGCCAACGTCCTGACTTTC
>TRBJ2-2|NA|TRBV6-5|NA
CASSYPGTGELFF
TGTGCCAGCAGTTACCCGGGCACCGGGGAGCTGTTTTTT
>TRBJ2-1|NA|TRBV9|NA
CASNANRESNGQFF
TGTGCCAGCAACGCTAACAGGGAATCCAATGGGCAGTTCTTC
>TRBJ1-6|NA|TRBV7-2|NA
CASSLDYSPLHF
TGTGCCAGCAGCTTAGACTATTCACCCCTCCACTTT